This record concerns one T cell receptor (beta chain) sequence. Its antigen is unknown. The data are from a study of cytomegalovirus exposure and HLA in healthy donors. As for the study in general: Roughly 180 million T cells yielded 90 million to 130 million unique TCR beta sequences, as an earlier analysis found. Notes on the study in general: In vitro confirmation showed three CMV-associated chains to be CMV antigen specific.

PCR was performed using 60 Vbeta and 13 Jbeta primers. In the original workflow: A later analysis tallied 80 million to 100 million unique TCR beta chains, about 12 million of them shared. Some clones are missing from TCRdb's copy, which holds only in-frame ones; the method was immunoSEQ multiplex PCR. V, J and clone size derive from that table, while D and trimming were established from the DNA sequence. The table records approximately 130,000 clones, 75% to 90% of them present only once. Though probably carrying unrecorded immune exposures, donors were nominally healthy at sampling. Sequenced: PBMCs. The sequence was collected from a woman between 40 and 55 years old in good health and CMV-seropositive.

As DNA, the CDR3 is TGCGCCAGCAGCCAAGGGGACAGGTGGTCACCCCTCCACTTT. Protein sequence: CASSQGDRWSPLHF. The V call is TRBV4-1, the J call TRBJ1-6, with 8 bases aligning to TRBD1. Germline V gene sequence: CDR1 MGHRA, CDR2 YSYEKL. The trim removed 1 base at V and 10 bases at J, leaving 3 bases unmatched. The CDR3 covers 14 residues.